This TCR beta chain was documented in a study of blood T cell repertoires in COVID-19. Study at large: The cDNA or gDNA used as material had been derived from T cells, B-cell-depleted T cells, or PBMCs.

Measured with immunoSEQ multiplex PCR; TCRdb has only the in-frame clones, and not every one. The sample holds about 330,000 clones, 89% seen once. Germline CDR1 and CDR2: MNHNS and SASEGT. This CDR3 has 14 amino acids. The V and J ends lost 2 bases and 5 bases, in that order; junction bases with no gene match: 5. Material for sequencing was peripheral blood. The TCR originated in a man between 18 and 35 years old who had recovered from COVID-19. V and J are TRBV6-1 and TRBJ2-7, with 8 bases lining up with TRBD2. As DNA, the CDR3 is TGTGCCAGCAGTGAACCCGGGACTAGACACGAGCAGTACTTC. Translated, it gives CASSEPGTRHEQYF.